What follows are 26 T cell receptor beta chains derived from one specimen sequenced in a study of chemoradiotherapy in HPV16-positive cancers. Assay used: immunoSEQ multiplex PCR; TCRdb lists only in-frame clones, some missing. Among 15,000 to 20,000 clones listed, 60% to 80% were seen once. Sample collection was performed from a patient who underwent chemoradiotherapy. These receptor sequences come from a human donor with HPV-associated anogenital cancer.

The chain has TRBV5-6 and TRBJ2-6; 11 bases match TRBD1. Germline CDR1 SGHDT, CDR2 YYEEEE. V lost 6 bases to trimming and J lost 1 base; unmatched junction nucleotides: 12. The CDR3 has 19 residues. For the CDR3, the DNA is TGTGCCAGCACAGAATCCGGGACAGGGGGACAATCTGGGGCCAACGTCCTGACTTTC. Translating gives CASTESGTGGQSGANVLTF.

DNA for the CDR3: TGTGCCAGCTCAACGGGAACAGGAAGGTTGGTTGAGCAGTTCTTC. It encodes CASSTGTGRLVEQFF. The J gene is TRBJ2-1, the V gene TRBV18; D might be TRBD1 or TRBD2, each matching 5 bases. CDR1 is KGHSH, CDR2 LQKENI, per germline. This CDR3 contains 15 residues. V shed 5 bases and J shed 9 bases, with 20 bases lying between them.

This chain joins TRBV27 and TRBJ1-3; D uncertain. Trimming cost V 6 bases and J 1 base, with 13 bases left between them. Germline assignment: CDR1 MNHEY and CDR2 SMNVEV (reference sequence). This CDR3 region has 15 residues. CDR3: CASSRTGQSGNTIYF. CDR3 nucleotide sequence: TGTGCCAGCAGCCGGACTGGGCAGTCTGGAAACACCATATATTTT.

The J gene is TRBJ2-1, the V gene TRBV9; 7 bases align to TRBD2. This CDR3 is 12 amino acids long. Germline lookup yields CDR1 SGDLS and CDR2 YYNGEE. V trimming: 6 bases; J trimming: 9 bases; junction bases outside the gene matches: 6. The CDR3 sequence is CASKGTMSEQFF. The CDR3 DNA is TGTGCCAGCAAAGGGACTATGAGTGAGCAGTTCTTC.

The V call is TRBV4-1, the J call TRBJ1-1; possibly TRBD1 for D (5 bases). Germline CDR1 MGHRA, CDR2 YSYEKL. CDR3 length: 17 amino acids. V lost 2 bases, J lost 0 bases, and 16 bases lay in between. The CDR3 sequence: CASSQRARVGMNTEAFF. DNA for the CDR3: TGCGCCAGCAGCCAAAGGGCCAGGGTCGGAATGAACACTGAAGCTTTCTTT.

The gene calls are TRBV25-1 and TRBJ2-1; D is perhaps TRBD2 (5 bases). Germline V CDR1 and CDR2: MGHDK, SYGVNS. The germline V and J ends were trimmed by 3 bases and 10 bases, with 7 bases remaining between them. The CDR3 runs to 11 residues. The CDR3 nucleotides are TGTGCCAGCAGTGATCCGGGAGAGCAGTTCTTC. Amino acids: CASSDPGEQFF. The whole variable domain, remainder taken from reference TRBV25-1 and TRBJ2-1, is EADIYQTPRYLVIGTGKKITLECSQTMGHDKMYWYQQDPGMELHLIHYSYGVNSTEKGDLSSESTVSRIRTEHFPLTLESARPSHTSQYLCASSDPGEQFFGPGTRLTVL.

The rearrangement joins TRBV25-1 to TRBJ1-2, with a weak D call TRBD1 (5 bases). The germline V gene has CDR1 MGHDK and CDR2 SYGVNS. The CDR3 runs to 14 residues. Trimming left V 6 bases short and J 2 bases short, with 13 bases between. CDR3 region: CASSQVRGNYGYTF. Here the CDR3 DNA reads TGTGCCAGCAGCCAGGTCCGGGGGAACTATGGCTACACCTTC.

The CDR3 DNA reads as TGTGCCAGCAGGCGGACGTCACAAGAGACCCAGTACTTC. Amino acid sequence: CASRRTSQETQYF. This chain uses TRBV27 with TRBJ2-5; D gene ambiguous. Looked up from germline, CDR1 is MNHEY and CDR2 is SMNVEV (reference sequence). The CDR3 length is 13 residues. Trimming shortened V by 6 bases and J by 2 bases, and 10 bases separated the two germline ends.

This clone has just a few counts. CDR3 amino acids: CASSASVGGIGNTIYF. CDR3 nucleotides: TGTGCCAGCAGCGCTAGTGTGGGAGGAATTGGGAACACCATATATTTT. This rearrangement joins TRBV9 to TRBJ1-3; no firm D call. Germline V gives CDR1 SGDLS, CDR2 YYNGEE. This CDR3 region has 16 residues. Trimming stripped 3 bases from V and 7 bases from J, with 20 bases between.

This clone was seen a few times. The rearrangement links TRBV6-5 to TRBJ2-2, with 9 bases matching TRBD1. Germline CDR1 reads MNHEY; CDR2 reads SVGAGI. V gave up 2 bases and J gave up 5 bases; unmatched junction bases: 3. The CDR3 consists of 15 residues. CDR3 sequence reads: CASSYGDRETGELFF. DNA of the CDR3: TGTGCCAGCAGTTACGGGGACAGGGAGACCGGGGAGCTGTTTTTT.

This clone turned up a few times. The V call is TRBV2, the J call TRBJ1-2; possible D gene TRBD1, 5 bases. The V end was cut by 7 bases, the J end by 9 bases, with 12 bases between. This CDR3 spans 11 amino acids. CDR1 SNHLY and CDR2 FYNNEI come from the germline V gene. The CDR3 nucleotides are TGTGCCAGCAAGTGGGAGGACAGCTACACCTTC. It codes for CASKWEDSYTF. The full variable domain, completed using reference TRBV2 and TRBJ1-2, is EPEVTQTPSHQVTQMGQEVILRCVPISNHLYFYWYRQILGQKVEFLVSFYNNEISEKSEIFDDQFSVERPDGSNFTLKIRSTKLEDSAMYFCASKWEDSYTFGSGTRLTVV.

This sequence joins TRBV29-1 and TRBJ2-3, with 11 positions matching TRBD2. This CDR3 spans 15 amino acids. In germline, CDR1 is SQVTM, CDR2 ANQGSEA. V shed 3 bases and J 2 bases; nucleotides not matched to a gene: 4. CDR3: CSVEGLAVNTDTQYF. As DNA, the CDR3 is TGCAGCGTTGAGGGACTAGCGGTAAACACAGATACGCAGTATTTT.

Here the CDR3 DNA reads TGTGCCATCAGCGCGTTAGGACAACACAACACCGGGGAGCTGTTTTTT. This codes for CAISALGQHNTGELFF. V usage is TRBV10-3 and J usage is TRBJ2-2; maybe TRBD1 (5 bases). The CDR3 runs 16 residues. Per germline, CDR1 ENHRY and CDR2 SYGVKD. The V gene lost 6 bases and the J gene lost 2 bases, with 16 bases spanning the gap.

This clone was recorded a few times. The chain employs TRBV7-9 and TRBJ2-3, with 8 nucleotides matching TRBD1. This CDR3 region has 16 residues. Germline-derived CDR1 and CDR2 are SEHNR and FQNEAQ (reference sequence). Trimming cost V 5 bases and J 2 bases; bases outside gene matches: 9. The CDR3: CASSQGARLNTDTQYF. The CDR3 DNA reads as TGTGCCAGCAGCCAGGGGGCACGGTTGAACACAGATACGCAGTATTTT.

The chain recombines TRBV11-2 with TRBJ1-1; no reliable D call. Germline loops: CDR1 SGHAT, CDR2 FQNNGV. This CDR3 is built from 16 residues. V lost 0 bases, J lost 0 bases, and 11 bases lay in between. This CDR3 is CASSLDSRGMNTEAFF. The CDR3 coding sequence is TGTGCCAGCAGCTTAGATAGCAGAGGGATGAACACTGAAGCTTTCTTT.

The chain couples TRBV19 to TRBJ1-5; D gene ambiguous. CDR1 is LNHDA and CDR2 is SQIVND in the germline V gene (reference sequence). There are 14 residues in the CDR3. V lost 3 bases and J lost 2, with 8 bases in between. CDR3 region: CASSMISGNQPQHF. DNA of the CDR3: TGTGCCAGTAGTATGATTTCAGGCAATCAGCCCCAGCATTTT.

V gene TRBV4-1 combines with J gene TRBJ2-7, with 8 bases fitting TRBD1. Germline CDR1 is MGHRA and CDR2 is YSYEKL. The ends lost 4 bases at V and 7 bases at J; junction bases unmatched: 12. CDR3 length: 15 amino acids. The CDR3 loop reads CASSPMWTGLEEQYF. CDR3 DNA: TGCGCCAGCAGCCCGATGTGGACAGGGCTTGAAGAGCAGTACTTC.

The V gene is TRBV7-2, the J gene TRBJ2-5; 10 positions match TRBD1. The J call could be wrong; TRBJ2-7 is a better fit for the DNA end. Looked up from germline, CDR1 is SGHTA and CDR2 is FQGNSA. The CDR3 is made up of 15 amino acids. The CDR3 DNA reads TGTGCCAGCAGCTTAGAAGGGACAGGGGCCCACGAGCAGTACTTC. It yields the protein CASSLEGTGAHEQYF.

The rearrangement uses TRBV30 and TRBJ1-2; D unclear. Trimming took 4 bases from V and 0 from J, leaving 15 bases between them. In germline, CDR1 is GTSNPN, CDR2 SVGIG (reference sequence). The CDR3 spans 15 residues. CDR3 amino acids: CAWTTFKKSNYGYTF. CDR3 bases: TGTGCCTGGACCACATTCAAGAAGTCTAACTATGGCTACACCTTC. Full variable domain (rest looked up from reference TRBV30 and TRBJ1-2): SQTIHQWPATLVQPVGSPLSLECTVEGTSNPNLYWYRQAAGRGLQLLFYSVGIGQISSEVPQNLSASRPQDRQFILSSKKLLLSDSGFYLCAWTTFKKSNYGYTFGSGTRLTVV.

The chain combines TRBV7-2 with TRBJ1-6; 8 bases agree with TRBD1. Germline loops: CDR1 SGHTA, CDR2 FQGNSA. After removal of 5 bases from V and 3 bases from J, the junction contained 6 bases not matched to a gene. The CDR3 consists of 16 residues. The DNA for the CDR3 is TGTGCCAGCAGCCCAAGGACAGGGAGCTATAATTCACCCCTCCACTTT. Protein product: CASSPRTGSYNSPLHF.

This rearrangement joins TRBV6-4 to TRBJ1-3; D remains unclear. Germline V gene sequence: CDR1 MRHNA, CDR2 SNTAGT. The CDR3 sequence is 14 residues long. The ends were cut back, 10 bases at V and 3 bases at J, with 16 bases in the middle. The CDR3, as DNA: TGTGCCACCCAAGAATCCGGGATTGGAAACACCATATATTTT. It codes for CATQESGIGNTIYF.

This chain joins TRBV7-3 and TRBJ2-3; D remains ambiguous. The CDR3 has 14 residues. Trimming stripped 5 bases from V and 6 bases from J, with 15 bases between. Germline lookup yields CDR1 SGHTA and CDR2 FQGTGA. DNA of the CDR3: TGTGCCAGCAGCCTCCTTCCCTTATCGGATACGCAGTATTTT. Translating gives CASSLLPLSDTQYF. The full variable domain, its missing parts supplied by reference TRBV7-3 and TRBJ2-3, is GAGVSQTPSNKVTEKGKYVELRCDPISGHTALYWYRQSLGQGPEFLIYFQGTGAADDSGLPNDRFFAVRPEGSVSTLKIQRTERGDSAVYLCASSLLPLSDTQYFGPGTRLTVL.

The V and J genes are TRBV7-6 and TRBJ2-1, with 9 bases matching TRBD2. The CDR3 runs 16 residues. J gave up 8 bases and V 5 bases, and 13 bases lay outside the gene matches. Germline V lookup: CDR1 SGHVS, CDR2 FNYEAQ. The CDR3 is CASSRPFPSGVDEQFF. CDR3 in DNA: TGTGCCAGCAGCCGTCCTTTCCCTAGCGGGGTGGATGAGCAGTTCTTC.

This sequence joins TRBV9 and TRBJ1-5; 7 bases line up with TRBD1. V shed 0 bases, J shed 3 bases, and the junction held 3 bases outside the gene matches. The CDR3 runs to 15 residues. From germline, CDR1 is SGDLS and CDR2 YYNGEE. The CDR3 protein is CASSVGQGNNQPQHF. DNA of the CDR3: TGTGCCAGCAGCGTAGGACAGGGAAACAATCAGCCCCAGCATTTT.

V is TRBV5-1 and J is TRBJ1-2; D perhaps matches TRBD1 (5 bases). CDR1 is SGHRS and CDR2 is YFSETQ in the germline V gene. The CDR3 has 16 residues. V dropped 1 base and J dropped 0 bases, with 13 bases sitting between them. CDR3 protein: CASSLSIWGSNYGYTF. The CDR3 bases are TGCGCCAGCAGCTTGTCAATTTGGGGCTCTAACTATGGCTACACCTTC.

This chain connects TRBV6-5 to TRBJ2-1; 9 bases align to TRBD2. V lost 2 bases to trimming and J lost 4 bases; unmatched junction nucleotides: 3. Germline lookup yields CDR1 MNHEY and CDR2 SVGAGI. The CDR3 contains 15 residues. In nucleotides, the CDR3 is TGTGCCAGCAGTTACGGGCTAGCGGGGTACAATGAGCAGTTCTTC. Translated: CASSYGLAGYNEQFF.